Listed here are 2 T cell receptor beta chains from one sample, sequenced in a study of T cells in Graves' hyperthyroidism and ophthalmopathy. Using RNA transcripts as the source, TCR beta CDR3 regions were amplified. The HTBI primer set drove a first-round RT-PCR of the TCR CDR3. A single record per CDR3 protein comes from TCRdb applying MiXCR to the multiplex PCR reads. The sample comprises about 210,000 distinct CDR3 sequences, approximately 17% of which are singletons, and approximately 50% rests with the top ten. The sequenced sample was blood. The receptors originated from a man over 45 with Graves' hyperthyroidism.

V and J are TRBV29-1 and TRBJ2-1, with D tentatively TRBD2 (7 bases). The CDR3 has 14 amino acids. V was clipped by 4 bases and J by 5 bases, with 15 bases between them. The V gene's germline CDR1 is SQVTM and CDR2 ANQGSEA. The CDR3 DNA reads TGCAGCGTTGGGGAAAGGGGGGGAGACAATGAGCAGTTCTTC. It translates to CSVGERGGDNEQFF.

This clonotype has ten or more counts. The chain has TRBV7-2 and TRBJ2-3; tentative D call: TRBD1 (6 bases). The CDR3 spans 15 residues. V shed 0 bases and J shed 1 base, with 8 bases lying between them. Germline V gives CDR1 SGHTA, CDR2 FQGNSA. The CDR3 DNA reads TGTGCCAGCAGCTTAGCGGGGGCCCGCACAGATACGCAGTATTTT. Its protein product is CASSLAGARTDTQYF.